This record looks at one T cell receptor (beta chain) sequence and its context. Trimming removed 7 bases at V and 5 bases at J, with 24 bases between. CDR1 LNHDA and CDR2 SQIVND come from the germline V gene (reference sequence). The CDR3 loop spans 16 amino acids. Authors' methods: The assay estimated nucleated cells by amplifying reference gene primers. Sequencing used immunoSEQ multiplex PCR; TCRdb keeps in-frame clones, though not all of them. The V and J calls and clone size were taken over from that table, and D and trimming were inferred from the DNA. The repertoire has some 300,000 clones, roughly 87% of them found once; the top ten carry more than 2%. This sample stems from a study of blood T cell repertoires in COVID-19. On the study more broadly: Acute-phase and convalescent COVID-19 samples originated in the United States, Italy and Spain. From T cells, B-cell-depleted T cells, or PBMCs came the material, which was cDNA or gDNA.

Sequencing was carried out using peripheral blood. This chain uses TRBV19 with TRBJ2-7; maybe TRBD2 (7 bases). The sequence derives from a man younger than 30 with active or convalescent COVID-19. CDR3 nucleotides: TGTGCCAGTAAGGAAGGGGGAGCGGGGAGGTCGAACGAGCAGTACTTC. This encodes CASKEGGAGRSNEQYF.